The clone carrying this TCR beta chain was seen a handful of times. Its target is not known. The data were taken from a study of T-cell reconstitution after alpha-beta-depleted transplantation in children. Study results and limitations: A year had passed since transplant, and T-cell counts and diversity by then came mostly from newly produced T cells.

A TCRbeta library incorporating unique molecular identifiers was prepared. MiXCR, applied by TCRdb to the PCR reads, yields one record per CDR3 protein. The sample gives about 580,000 distinct CDR3 sequences, about 21% of which show up once; 12% to 15% is in the top ten. Trimming stripped 6 bases from V and 8 bases from J, with 22 bases between. CDR3 size: 16 residues. The sample in question was PBMCs, mostly from graft donor cells, obtained 360 days after TCRalphabeta/CD19-depleted stem cell transplant. The source of this sequence is a boy under two years old who had a stem cell transplant for acute myeloid leukemia, so the T cells may come from the graft donor. The chain uses TRBV12-3 or TRBV12-4 and TRBJ1-4; weak D call: TRBD1 (5 bases). The DNA for the CDR3 is TGTGCCAGCAGCCTCTCCCATCGGGGCGCGGGGGAAAAACTGTTTTTT. This encodes CASSLSHRGAGEKLFF.